Presented here are 16 T cell receptor beta chains from one specimen sequenced in a study of blood T cells in healthy people across ages. A second PCR of 7 to 11 cycles used a sample-barcoded 5' primer and a J-beta primer mix. TCRdb reprocessed the 5' RACE reads via MiXCR and lists one record per CDR3 protein. The repertoire consists of fewer than 900,000 distinct CDR3 sequences, with roughly 45% occurring once and the leading ten covering around 20%. Material for sequencing was blood. Receptor source: a woman aged 60 to 75 in good health.

The chain recombines TRBV20-1 with TRBJ2-3, with 9 bases that match TRBD2. The CDR3 totals 14 residues. Germline-derived CDR1 and CDR2 are DFQATT and SNEGSKA (reference sequence). V lost 4 bases to trimming and J lost 4 bases; unmatched junction nucleotides: 6. The CDR3 bases are TGCAGTGCTATTAATGCGGGAGGGCCAGATACGCAGTATTTT. Encoded protein: CSAINAGGPDTQYF.

This clonotype was counted many times. The chain couples TRBV20-1 to TRBJ2-3; D not resolved. Trimming cost V 2 bases and J 7 bases, with 7 bases left between them. The CDR3 loop spans 11 amino acids. Germline-derived CDR1 and CDR2 are DFQATT and SNEGSKA (reference sequence). This chain's CDR3 is CSARYQNTQYF. The CDR3, as DNA: TGCAGTGCTAGATATCAGAATACGCAGTATTTT.

The gene calls are TRBV7-2 and TRBJ2-1; a possible D gene is TRBD2 (5 bases). The end of the DNA fits TRBJ2-7 better, so the J call may be wrong. CDR1 SGHTA and CDR2 FQGNSA come from the germline V gene. This CDR3 comprises 16 residues. In DNA, the CDR3 is TGTGCCAGCACCTCCTCGGAGGCGGTGGGCTACAATGAGCAGTACTTC. This encodes CASTSSEAVGYNEQYF.

With regard to this clonotype: A read error may be the cause here, since a much bigger clone is one base away. The chain is built from TRBV5-6 and TRBJ1-2; 7 positions agree with TRBD1. Germline V CDR1 and CDR2: SGHDT, YYEEEE. With 1 base clipped from V and 7 bases from J, the junction kept 13 bases outside the gene matches. The CDR3 extends over 16 amino acids. The CDR3 region has the DNA TGTGCCAGCAGCTTGATAGGGGGCGAGTTGGAACGTGGCTACACCTTC. Residues: CASSLIGGELERGYTF.

This clonotype was found a few times. The rearrangement uses TRBV3-1 and TRBJ2-7; 12 nucleotides align to TRBD2. Per germline, CDR1 LGHDT and CDR2 YNNKEL (reference sequence). After removal of 4 bases from V and 7 bases from J, the junction contained 5 bases not matched to a gene. This CDR3 comprises 14 residues. The CDR3 reads CASSPGLAGWEQYF. Written as DNA, the CDR3 is TGTGCCAGCAGCCCGGGACTAGCGGGTTGGGAGCAGTACTTC.

This sequence joins TRBV5-1 and TRBJ2-5; 8 bases line up with TRBD2. Germline V gives CDR1 SGHRS, CDR2 YFSETQ. V lost 6 bases and J lost 7; bases outside the gene matches: 11. This CDR3 is 14 amino acids long. The CDR3 DNA follows: TGCGCCAGCACTCCGGGGGGGAGAGAAGGGACCCAGTACTTC. Translating it yields CASTPGGREGTQYF.

The genes are TRBV20-1 and TRBJ1-2; D unresolved. The CDR3 loop spans 12 amino acids. Germline V gene lookup returns CDR1 DFQATT and CDR2 SNEGSKA (reference sequence). V lost 7 bases to trimming and J lost 2 bases, with 11 bases between them. CDR3 loop: CSVSEQNYGYTF. CDR3 coding DNA: TGCAGTGTTAGTGAACAGAACTATGGCTACACCTTC.

In regard to this clonotype: A much larger clonotype is one base distant, so this may be a read error. The CDR3 region is CSANGGSFYEQYF. The CDR3 coding sequence is TGCAGTGCTAACGGCGGGAGTTTCTACGAGCAGTACTTC. V usage is TRBV20-1 and J usage is TRBJ2-7; 7 bases map to TRBD2. V was pared by 4 bases and J by 3 bases, with 6 bases of the junction left unmatched. The CDR3 extends over 13 amino acids. Per the germline V gene, CDR1 is DFQATT and CDR2 is SNEGSKA (reference sequence).

The CDR3 sequence: CASSLFSHLSGSGADTQYF. For the CDR3, the DNA is TGTGCCAGCAGCTTATTCTCACACCTAAGCGGGAGCGGCGCAGATACGCAGTATTTT. The chain couples TRBV11-2 to TRBJ2-3; 8 nucleotides match TRBD2. Germline assignment: CDR1 SGHAT and CDR2 FQNNGV. The CDR3 length is 19 residues. The J segment lost 4 bases and the V segment lost 2 bases, leaving 17 bases of the junction unmatched.

About this clonotype itself: One end of the junction is discordant with germline, which a read error may explain. V is TRBV29-1 and J is TRBJ1-2, with TRBD1 matching 7 bases. Per the germline V gene, CDR1 is SQVTM and CDR2 is ANQGSEA. This CDR3 comprises 12 residues. This CDR3 reads CSTRQGQYDYTF. The DNA of the CDR3 is TGCAGCACGAGACAGGGACAATATGACTACACCTTC.

On this clonotype: Being one base from a much bigger clone, this may be a read error. The V gene is TRBV28, the J gene TRBJ2-1; 11 nucleotides agree with TRBD1. Germline V gene sequence: CDR1 MDHEN, CDR2 SYDVKM. The V gene end was trimmed by 7 bases and the J gene end by 9 bases; junction bases not matched to a gene: 8. The CDR3 covers 14 residues. The CDR3 is CASTGTGGYGEQFF. CDR3 DNA sequence: TGTGCCAGCACCGGGACAGGGGGTTACGGTGAGCAGTTCTTC. Full variable domain (remainder filled in from reference TRBV28 and TRBJ2-1): DVKVTQSSRYLVKRTGEKVFLECVQDMDHENMFWYRQDPGLGLRLIYFSYDVKMKEKGDIPEGYSVSREKKERFSLILESASTNQTSMYLCASTGTGGYGEQFFGPGTRLTVL.

This clonotype was found many times. The chain is built from TRBV12-3 or TRBV12-4 and TRBJ2-3, with 9 positions matching TRBD1. J lost 5 bases, V lost 1 base, and 1 base had no gene match. This CDR3 region has 14 residues. The CDR3 nucleotides are TGTGCCAGCAGTTTAGACAGGGGGCGAGATACGCAGTATTTT. Protein: CASSLDRGRDTQYF.

CDR3 sequence reads: CASSQDGTGFNEQYF. CDR3 nucleotides: TGTGCCAGCAGCCAAGATGGGACAGGGTTCAACGAGCAGTACTTC. V usage is TRBV4-2 and J usage is TRBJ2-7; 9 bases map to TRBD1. J was trimmed by 5 bases and V by 0 bases; bases with no gene match: 5. This CDR3 comprises 15 residues. The V gene's germline CDR1 is LGHNA and CDR2 YNFKEQ.

In its sample, this clonotype was seen a few times. The genes are TRBV6-2 or TRBV6-3 and TRBJ2-3; 8 bases match TRBD2. The CDR3 totals 16 residues. The J segment lost 2 bases and the V segment lost 6 bases, leaving 10 bases of the junction unmatched. Germline CDR1 MNHEY, CDR2 SVGEGT. In DNA form, the CDR3 reads TGTGCCAGCAGCCAAAAAGGCGGGGGGCCCACAGATACGCAGTATTTT. Amino acid sequence: CASSQKGGGPTDTQYF.

V and J are TRBV6-5 and TRBJ2-5, with D possibly being TRBD1 (5 bases). The V end lost 6 bases, the J end lost 11 bases, and 22 bases lay between the germline ends. The CDR3 has 14 amino acids. Germline CDR1 and CDR2: MNHEY and SVGAGI. The CDR3 nucleotides read TGTGCCAGCAGCCCTAGGGCAGGGTTAGAAGAGCAGTACTTC. Its protein product is CASSPRAGLEEQYF.

J is TRBJ1-2 and V is TRBV7-3, with TRBD1 identical over 7 bases. The germline V gene has CDR1 SGHTA and CDR2 FQGTGA. The CDR3 covers 13 residues. V was pared by 5 bases and J by 8 bases, with 8 bases of the junction left unmatched. The CDR3 nucleotides are TGTGCCAGCAGCCGTCGGCAGGGGGAAGGCTACACCTTC. It specifies CASSRRQGEGYTF.